These 18 T cell receptor beta chains were sequenced from one sample in a study of CD8+ T cells in alopecia areata. The authors extracted RNA and reverse transcribed it into cDNA as the sequencing template. Profiling relied on immunoSEQ multiplex PCR, and the TCRdb table lists in-frame clones only, not all of them. The table has around 110,000 clones, around 50% seen once; the top ten hold 12%. Treatment of the sample: oral pan-JAK inhibitor, 5-10 mg twice daily. The sequenced sample was CD8+ T cells sorted from blood, obtained at week 24, from a patient treated with tofacitinib. These receptors were obtained from a human donor with alopecia areata.

The chain employs TRBV4-3 and TRBJ2-5, with TRBD2 identical over 8 bases. Germline V gene lookup returns CDR1 LGHNA and CDR2 YSLEER. Trimming removed 0 bases from V and 4 bases from J; junction bases left unmatched: 10. The CDR3 runs 17 residues. The CDR3 sequence: CASSQDWPAGAVETQYF. The CDR3 region has the DNA TGCGCCAGCAGCCAAGATTGGCCAGCGGGGGCAGTAGAGACCCAGTACTTC.

The chain carries TRBV4-1 and TRBJ1-2; 7 bases match TRBD1. Trimming at V came to 0 bases and at J to 1 base, leaving 8 bases not matched to a gene. There are 17 residues in the CDR3. Germline CDR1 and CDR2: MGHRA and YSYEKL. The CDR3 is CASSQDLAQGDNYGYTF. DNA for the CDR3: TGCGCCAGCAGCCAAGATCTCGCGCAGGGGGATAACTATGGCTACACCTTC.

The chain has TRBV7-9 and TRBJ1-5; D not resolved. This CDR3 has 16 amino acids. Trimming cost V 1 base and J 4 bases, with 14 bases left between them. Germline V gives CDR1 SEHNR, CDR2 FQNEAQ (reference sequence). CDR3: CASSLVSGRSNQPQHF. CDR3 DNA: TGTGCCAGCAGCTTAGTCTCAGGCCGGTCTAATCAGCCCCAGCATTTT.

The chain has TRBV15 and TRBJ1-1, with 7 nucleotides matching TRBD1. This CDR3 is 15 amino acids long. The V segment lost 4 bases and the J segment 4 bases; nucleotides outside the gene matches: 9. Germline lookup yields CDR1 LNHNV and CDR2 YYDKDF (reference sequence). The DNA for the CDR3 is TGTGCCACCAGCAAGACAGGGCGCCTGGGCACTGAAGCTTTCTTT. This encodes CATSKTGRLGTEAFF.

This clone appeared a few times. This sample includes further DNA sequences coding for the same CDR3. The CDR3 loop reads CASSIRDSNQPQHF. The CDR3 nucleotides read TGTGCCAGTAGTATTAGGGACAGCAATCAGCCCCAGCATTTT. The chain combines TRBV19 with TRBJ1-5, with a possible D match to TRBD1 (5 bases). V lost 3 bases, J lost 1 base, and 7 bases lay in between. The CDR3 loop spans 14 amino acids. Germline assignment: CDR1 LNHDA and CDR2 SQIVND (reference sequence).

J is TRBJ2-1 and V is TRBV5-1, with no clear D. In germline, CDR1 is SGHRS, CDR2 YFSETQ. With 1 base removed from V and 5 bases from J, the gap between germline ends came to 7 bases. The length of the CDR3 is 13 residues. CDR3 residues: CASSLRQNNEQFF. Written as DNA, the CDR3 is TGCGCCAGCAGCTTGCGGCAAAACAATGAGCAGTTCTTC.

J is TRBJ2-3 and V is TRBV27; D is possibly TRBD1 (5 bases). This CDR3 has 14 residues. V was shortened by 10 bases and J by 2 bases, with 16 bases between the two germline ends. Germline CDR1 and CDR2: MNHEY and SMNVEV (reference sequence). CDR3 loop: CATKARESTDTQYF. CDR3 sequence (DNA): TGTGCCACTAAAGCCAGGGAATCCACAGATACGCAGTATTTT.

This clone has a single count. This chain joins TRBV5-4 and TRBJ1-1; 7 nucleotides line up with TRBD1. The CDR3 totals 14 residues. Germline CDR1 is SGHNT and CDR2 is YYREEE (reference sequence). The ends lost 4 bases at V and 6 bases at J; junction bases unmatched: 9. Here the CDR3 DNA reads TGTGCCAGCAGCGCGGGGGACAGTGCCGCTGAAGCTTTCTTT. Its translation is CASSAGDSAAEAFF.

Only one count was recorded for this clone. The rearrangement joins TRBV5-6 to TRBJ2-2, with D possibly being TRBD2 (5 bases). V lost 2 bases and J lost 4, with 12 bases in between. CDR3 length: 15 amino acids. Germline V gives CDR1 SGHDT, CDR2 YYEEEE. The CDR3 nucleotides are TGTGCCAGCAGCTTCACCGGACTTCTCACCGGGGAGCTGTTTTTT. Translating gives CASSFTGLLTGELFF. Full variable domain (missing parts from reference TRBV5-6 and TRBJ2-2): DAGVTQSPTHLIKTRGQQVTLRCSPKSGHDTVSWYQQALGQGPQFIFQYYEEEERQRGNFPDRFSGHQFPNYSSELNVNALLLGDSALYLCASSFTGLLTGELFFGEGSRLTVL.

The chain is built from TRBV27 and TRBJ1-1; D is ambiguous. Germline lookup yields CDR1 MNHEY and CDR2 SMNVEV (reference sequence). The CDR3 has 14 residues. Between the trimmed V and J ends, which lost 1 base and 0 bases, there was a span of 6 bases. The CDR3 DNA reads as TGTGCCAGCAGTTTATTGGCGGTGAACACTGAAGCTTTCTTT. It encodes CASSLLAVNTEAFF.

The J gene is TRBJ2-2, the V gene TRBV6-5; tentative D call: TRBD2 (5 bases). Trimming removed 0 bases from V and 4 bases from J, with 12 bases in between. The CDR3 loop spans 16 amino acids. CDR1 is MNHEY, CDR2 SVGAGI, per germline. The CDR3 nucleotides read TGTGCCAGCAGTTACTCGACGGGGAGCTTCACCGGGGAGCTGTTTTTT. Its translation: CASSYSTGSFTGELFF.

The CDR3 spells CASSLAGIYTGELFF. CDR3 in DNA: TGTGCCAGCAGCTTGGCGGGTATTTACACCGGGGAGCTGTTTTTT. The chain couples TRBV13 to TRBJ2-2; possibly TRBD2 for D (5 bases). Trimming removed 3 bases at V and 3 bases at J, with 11 bases between. The CDR3 length is 15 residues. Germline assignment: CDR1 PRHDT and CDR2 FYEKMQ (reference sequence).

The chain is built from TRBV6-6 and TRBJ2-2; D is tentatively TRBD1 or TRBD2 (6 bases each). CDR1 and CDR2 (germline): MNHNY, SVGAGI (reference sequence). The CDR3 length is 14 residues. Trimming cost V 8 bases and J 3 bases, with 13 bases left between them. CDR3 in DNA: TGTGCCAGCGGGCCAGGGGAGGACACCGGGGAGCTGTTTTTT. Its protein is CASGPGEDTGELFF.

The chain is built from TRBV10-2 and TRBJ2-7; tentatively, D is TRBD1 or TRBD2 (5 bases each). Trimming stripped 9 bases from V and 3 bases from J, with 12 bases between. CDR1 is WSHSY, CDR2 SAAADI, per germline. The CDR3 contains 12 residues. The DNA for the CDR3 is TGCGCCAGTGGGACGATGGACTACGAGCAGTACTTC. It translates to CASGTMDYEQYF.

V usage is TRBV6-4 and J usage is TRBJ2-5, with 9 positions matching TRBD1. This CDR3 comprises 15 residues. Germline V gene lookup returns CDR1 MRHNA and CDR2 SNTAGT. Losses at the gene ends were 6 bases for V and 4 bases for J; bases not matched to a gene: 9. The CDR3 reads CASSKGTGHAETQYF. DNA of the CDR3: TGTGCCAGCAGCAAGGGGACAGGGCACGCAGAGACCCAGTACTTC.

V gene TRBV6-1 combines with J gene TRBJ1-5, with 10 bases aligning to TRBD1. The CDR3 runs 14 residues. Germline loops: CDR1 MNHNS, CDR2 SASEGT. The trim removed 6 bases at V and 2 bases at J, leaving 1 base unmatched. CDR3 nucleotide sequence: TGTGCCAGCAGGGGGACAGGGGGCAATCAGCCCCAGCATTTT. Translated: CASRGTGGNQPQHF.

The chain uses TRBV10-3 and TRBJ2-7, with D hard to call. CDR1 ENHRY and CDR2 SYGVKD come from the germline V gene. With 3 bases removed from V and 4 bases from J, the gap between germline ends came to 13 bases. The CDR3 extends over 14 amino acids. This CDR3 is CAISDRLGPYEQYF. CDR3 sequence (DNA): TGTGCCATCAGTGATAGGTTAGGCCCTTACGAGCAGTACTTC.

The J gene is TRBJ2-7, the V gene TRBV19; TRBD2 is a possible D gene (8 bases). The CDR3 runs 15 residues. Trimming took off 9 bases at V and 3 bases at J, with 21 bases between the two ends. Germline V lookup: CDR1 LNHDA, CDR2 SQIVND (reference sequence). In nucleotides, the CDR3 is TGTGCCAGCCACGACAGGGCTAGCGGGCTCTACGAGCAGTACTTC. Protein: CASHDRASGLYEQYF.